This T cell receptor beta chain was obtained from a study of blood T cell repertoires in COVID-19. Sequencing used immunoSEQ multiplex PCR; TCRdb keeps in-frame clones, though not all of them. The data contain 150,000 to 180,000 clones, around 87% of them seen just once; the ten biggest clones take up 15%. The sample consisted of peripheral blood. The sequence was obtained from a woman between 40 and 50 years old with acute or convalescent COVID-19.

The CDR3 is CASGLGVHEQYF. CDR3 bases: TGTGCTAGTGGTTTAGGGGTTCACGAGCAGTACTTC. The V and J genes are TRBV12-5 and TRBJ2-7; D possibly corresponds to TRBD1 (5 bases). Germline lookup yields CDR1 LGHNT and CDR2 FRNRAP. V lost 3 bases, J lost 5 bases, and 8 bases lay in between. This CDR3 has 12 residues.